This T cell receptor beta chain was found in a study of vaccination effects on CD4 cells after COVID-19. Study as a whole: Subjects were given two BNT162b2 or mRNA-1273 vaccine doses.

Expansion with viral peptide pools was applied to antigen-specific CD4+ T cells by the ViraFEST assay prior to sequencing. Subsequent to a culture period of roughly 11 days, CD4+ T cells were isolated. Testing of the vaccine recipients showed negative nucleocapsid antibodies and no prior SARS-CoV-2 infection. Profiled with immunoSEQ multiplex PCR; TCRdb holds only in-frame clones, not every one. This table holds 40,000 to 45,000 clones, around 67% found once. With respect to this clone: Its antigen is still unknown.

CDR1 and CDR2 from the germline V gene are LNHDA and SQIVND (reference sequence). This CDR3 has 13 residues. V was clipped by 10 bases and J by 2 bases, with 13 bases between them. The specimen was CD4+ T cells from PBMCs cultured with HCoV-OC43 spike peptides, collected before COVID-19 vaccination. Subset of the sample: HCoV-OC43 spike overlapping peptide pool stimulation. The origin of this receptor is a human donor who received a COVID-19 vaccine. The chain uses TRBV19 and TRBJ2-3, with D tentatively TRBD1 or TRBD2 (6 bases each). CDR3 in amino acids: CATRGLFTDTQYF. DNA of the CDR3: TGTGCCACCCGGGGGCTATTCACAGATACGCAGTATTTT.